This paragraph reports one T cell receptor (beta chain). The antigen is not known. Repertoires were generated with immunoSEQ multiplex PCR, while TCRdb's copy carries only in-frame clones and drops some. This sample has approximately 700,000 clones; about 80% occur once, and the top ten carry 1.5% to 2%. The CDR3 loop spans 15 amino acids. V gave up 4 bases and J gave up 0 bases, with 11 bases separating them. Germline V gene lookup returns CDR1 SGDLS and CDR2 YYNGEE. The data derive from a study of shared clonotypes between healthy human individuals. Turning to the study itself: Three plates were used per donor for CD4 naive, three for CD4 memory, two for CD8 naive and one for CD8 memory.

Study results and limitations: Rarefaction revealed incomplete sorted-subset sequencing despite large depth. Generally, estimated richness proved larger in naive subsets than it did in memory subsets. The expectation was that sequencing depth would affect clonotype sharing among donors.

Input material: memory CD4+ T cells sorted from blood. Subset noted: CD45RA-negative fraction. The clonotype comes from a woman in her twenties or thirties in good health. The genes are TRBV9 and TRBJ2-1; no definite D call. CDR3 in DNA: TGTGCCAGCAGCCCCGGACCGAACTCCTACAATGAGCAGTTCTTC. Its translation is CASSPGPNSYNEQFF.